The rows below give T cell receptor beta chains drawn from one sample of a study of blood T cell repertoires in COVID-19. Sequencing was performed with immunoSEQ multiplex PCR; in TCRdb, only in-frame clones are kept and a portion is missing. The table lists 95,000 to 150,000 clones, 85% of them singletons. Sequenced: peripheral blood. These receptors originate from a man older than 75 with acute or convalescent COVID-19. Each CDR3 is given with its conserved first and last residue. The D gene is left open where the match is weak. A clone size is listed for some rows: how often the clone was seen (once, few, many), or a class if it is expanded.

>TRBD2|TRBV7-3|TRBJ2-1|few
TGTGCCAGCAGCTCCCTTGCCGGACTAGCGGGACATGAGCAGTTCTTC
CASSSLAGLAGHEQFF
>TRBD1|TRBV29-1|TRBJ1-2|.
TGCAGCGTTGTCACAGGGGTAGTAGGCTACACCTTC
CSVVTGVVGYTF
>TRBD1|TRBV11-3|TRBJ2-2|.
TGTGCCAGCAGCCGCAGGGGGCAGCGGAGCGGGGAGCTGTTTTTT
CASSRRGQRSGELFF
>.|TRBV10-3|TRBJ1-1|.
TGTGCCTCCAGACACCCGAGGGAGGGGTCTGAAGCTTTCTTT
CASRHPREGSEAFF
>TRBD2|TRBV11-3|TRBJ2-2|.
TGTGCCAGCAGCTTAGTCTTCAGGGGACTAGCGGGAGCGGCCGGGGAGCTGTTTTTT
CASSLVFRGLAGAAGELFF
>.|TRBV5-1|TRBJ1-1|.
TGCGCCAGCAGCTTTGGGTCAGGGAACACTGAAGCTTTCTTT
CASSFGSGNTEAFF
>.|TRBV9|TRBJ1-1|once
TGTGCCAGCAGCGTAGCCGGTGGAGGGAACGCTGAAGCTTTCTTT
CASSVAGGGNAEAFF
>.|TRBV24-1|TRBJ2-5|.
TGTGCCACCAGTGATTCTACTAATTACGAGACCCAGTACTTC
CATSDSTNYETQYF
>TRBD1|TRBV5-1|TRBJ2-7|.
TGCGCCAGCAGCTTGGGACAGGGGGGCCCCTACGAGCAGTACTTC
CASSLGQGGPYEQYF
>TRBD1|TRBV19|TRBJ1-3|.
TGTGCCAGTAGTAGACAGGGCCGATTCTCTGGAAACACCATATATTTT
CASSRQGRFSGNTIYF
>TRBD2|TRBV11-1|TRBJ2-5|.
TGTGCCAGCAGTCGGACTAGCGGGGGGCAAGGGACCCAGTACTTC
CASSRTSGGQGTQYF
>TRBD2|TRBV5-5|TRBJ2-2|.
TGTGCCAGCAGCCCGGTGGGGGGGACCGGGGAGCTGTTTTTT
CASSPVGGTGELFF
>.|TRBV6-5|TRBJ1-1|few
TGTGCCAGCCAGCAGGGTGGGCCAGAGGCTTTCTTT
CASQQGGPEAFF
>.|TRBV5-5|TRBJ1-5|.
TGTGCCAGCAGCTTGGTAGGGGTAAGCAATCAGCCCCAGCATTTT
CASSLVGVSNQPQHF
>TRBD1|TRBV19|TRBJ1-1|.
TGTGCCAGTGTAAGAGGACAGGAGATACCGAACACTGAAGCTTTCTTT
CASVRGQEIPNTEAFF
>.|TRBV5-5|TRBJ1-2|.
TGTGCCAGCAGCGCCCGGTTTGTCGGCTATGGCTACACCTTC
CASSARFVGYGYTF